These 29 T cell receptor beta chains were sequenced from one sample in a study of cytomegalovirus exposure and HLA in healthy donors. With 60 Vbeta and 13 Jbeta primers, the PCR was carried out. The data were produced by immunoSEQ multiplex PCR, yet TCRdb's version contains in-frame clones alone and is incomplete. Counted here are some 70,000 clones, roughly 66% occurring once; the ten biggest clones make up 3% to 3.5%. Sequencing was done on a sample of PBMCs. These receptors all stem from a woman in her 50s in good health and CMV-seronegative.

V usage is TRBV28 and J usage is TRBJ2-7; D possibly corresponds to TRBD2 (5 bases). This CDR3 contains 14 residues. From germline, CDR1 is MDHEN and CDR2 SYDVKM. V dropped 4 bases and J dropped 2 bases, with 12 bases sitting between them. In DNA form, the CDR3 reads TGTGCCAGCAGTTCCTCCGGGAACACCTACGAGCAGTACTTC. As protein: CASSSSGNTYEQYF.

About this clone itself: At one of its ends the junction is not consistent with the germline gene, which may arise from a read error. The J gene is TRBJ2-7, the V gene TRBV7-2; D perhaps matches TRBD2 (6 bases). Germline lookup yields CDR1 SGHTA and CDR2 FQGNSA. The CDR3 loop spans 15 amino acids. CDR3 loop: CASSVASDPTYEQYF. The CDR3, as DNA: TGTGCCAGCAGCGTAGCTAGCGACCCTACCTACGAGCAGTACTTC. The full variable domain, completed using reference TRBV7-2 and TRBJ2-7, is GAGVSQSPSNKVTEKGKDVELRCDPISGHTALYWYRQSLGQGLEFLIYFQGNSAPDKSGLPSDRFSAERTGGSVSTLTIQRTQQEDSAVYLCASSVASDPTYEQYFGPGTRLTVT.

V usage is TRBV19 and J usage is TRBJ2-5; TRBD1 matches at 8 bases. Germline CDR1 is LNHDA and CDR2 is SQIVND (reference sequence). The CDR3 runs 14 residues. V lost 4 bases to trimming and J lost 5 bases; unmatched junction nucleotides: 6. CDR3 nucleotide sequence: TGTGCCAGTAGTACTACAGGGGGAATGGAGACCCAGTACTTC. Its protein product is CASSTTGGMETQYF.

The V gene is TRBV7-9, the J gene TRBJ1-1; unclear D gene. V lost 9 bases and J lost 1, with 12 bases in between. Germline loops: CDR1 SEHNR, CDR2 FQNEAQ (reference sequence). The CDR3 has 13 residues. CDR3 region: CASQEQANTEAFF. As DNA, the CDR3 is TGTGCCAGTCAGGAACAAGCGAACACTGAAGCTTTCTTT.

This clone turned up a few times. The chain carries TRBV4-3 and TRBJ2-7, with a tentative D call TRBD1 (6 bases). The V and J ends lost 1 base and 6 bases respectively, with 16 bases between them. Looked up from germline, CDR1 is LGHNA and CDR2 is YSLEER. This CDR3 is 15 amino acids long. This CDR3 is CASSQAGQHGAEQYF. In DNA form, the CDR3 reads TGCGCCAGCAGCCAAGCCGGACAGCACGGCGCCGAGCAGTACTTC.

The chain couples TRBV19 to TRBJ1-1; 8 positions match TRBD1. CDR3 size: 16 residues. Germline V lookup: CDR1 LNHDA, CDR2 SQIVND (reference sequence). The trim removed 3 bases at V and 0 bases at J, leaving 6 bases unmatched. In nucleotides, the CDR3 is TGTGCCAGTAGTATGGGGACAGGCGCGATGAACACTGAAGCTTTCTTT. It translates to CASSMGTGAMNTEAFF. The complete variable domain, with remaining parts taken from reference TRBV19 and TRBJ1-1, reads DGGITQSPKYLFRKEGQNVTLSCEQNLNHDAMYWYRQDPGQGLRLIYYSQIVNDFQKGDIAEGYSVSREKKESFPLTVTSAQKNPTAFYLCASSMGTGAMNTEAFFGQGTRLTVV.

This sequence joins TRBV20-1 and TRBJ2-5; D remains ambiguous. The CDR3 is 11 amino acids. Per the germline V gene, CDR1 is DFQATT and CDR2 is SNEGSKA (reference sequence). V was shortened by 5 bases and J by 7 bases, with 11 bases between the two germline ends. The CDR3 DNA is TGCAGTGCTCCCCTTTCGGGGACCCAGTACTTC. Translating gives CSAPLSGTQYF.

The V gene is TRBV2, the J gene TRBJ1-1, with 7 positions matching TRBD1. Germline CDR1 SNHLY, CDR2 FYNNEI. V lost 8 bases, J lost 1 base, and 4 bases stayed unmatched. This CDR3 region has 13 residues. The CDR3 DNA reads TGTGCCAGCGGAGGGACAGCGAACACTGAAGCTTTCTTT. Protein sequence: CASGGTANTEAFF.

The chain uses TRBV5-6 and TRBJ1-2; D is undetermined. The V and J ends lost 1 base and 5 bases respectively, with 27 bases between them. The CDR3 loop spans 19 amino acids. Germline V gives CDR1 SGHDT, CDR2 YYEEEE. The CDR3 protein is CASSLLDLSPRSLIYGYTF. The DNA for the CDR3 is TGTGCCAGCAGCTTGCTGGACTTGAGTCCCCGGAGCCTGATTTATGGCTACACCTTC.

The rearrangement uses TRBV5-1 and TRBJ2-7; TRBD1 might be the D (5 bases). The ends were cut back, 2 bases at V and 3 bases at J, with 15 bases in the middle. The CDR3 has 15 residues. Germline V gene data show CDR1 as SGHRS and CDR2 as YFSETQ. The CDR3 bases are TGCGCCAGCAGCTTCCTGGAACAGGCCAACTACGAGCAGTACTTC. Translated, it gives CASSFLEQANYEQYF.

This rearrangement joins TRBV6-5 to TRBJ2-7; 7 nucleotides match TRBD2. The CDR3 is made up of 15 amino acids. V was pared by 2 bases and J by 4 bases, with 8 bases of the junction left unmatched. Germline loops: CDR1 MNHEY, CDR2 SVGAGI. The CDR3, as DNA: TGTGCCAGCAGTTACGTTGGGACTAAATGGTACGAGCAGTACTTC. Protein sequence: CASSYVGTKWYEQYF.

The chain has TRBV29-1 and TRBJ1-1; 8 nucleotides align to TRBD1. The length of the CDR3 is 14 residues. The germline V gene has CDR1 SQVTM and CDR2 ANQGSEA. The J segment lost 5 bases and the V segment lost 4 bases, leaving 9 bases of the junction unmatched. CDR3 sequence reads: CSVARTGRSTEAFF. The DNA of the CDR3 is TGCAGCGTTGCAAGGACAGGGAGGTCGACTGAAGCTTTCTTT.

The rearrangement joins TRBV4-3 to TRBJ2-1; weak D call: TRBD1 (5 bases). The V gene lost 4 bases and the J gene lost 5 bases, with 21 bases spanning the gap. This CDR3 is built from 17 residues. The V gene's germline CDR1 is LGHNA and CDR2 YSLEER. CDR3 region: CASSPSPPGHGDNEQFF. The DNA of the CDR3 is TGCGCCAGCAGCCCAAGTCCCCCCGGACATGGGGACAATGAGCAGTTCTTC.

This chain connects TRBV30 to TRBJ2-3; 7 nucleotides align to TRBD2. Looked up from germline, CDR1 is GTSNPN and CDR2 is SVGIG (reference sequence). The CDR3 length is 15 residues. Germline trimming cut 2 bases from V and 2 bases from J; bases unmatched to any gene: 7. CDR3 region: CAWSSPGLITDTQYF. The CDR3 bases are TGTGCCTGGAGTTCCCCGGGACTAATCACAGATACGCAGTATTTT.

This rearrangement joins TRBV15 to TRBJ1-2; TRBD1 aligns across 9 bases. J gave up 4 bases and V 0 bases, and 9 bases lay outside the gene matches. Germline-derived CDR1 and CDR2 are LNHNV and YYDKDF (reference sequence). This CDR3 has 17 amino acids. The CDR3 spells CATSRDYTDRGIYGYTF. The CDR3 DNA sequence: TGTGCCACCAGCAGAGATTATACGGACAGGGGAATCTATGGCTACACCTTC.

The chain uses TRBV10-3 and TRBJ2-2, with a tentative D call TRBD1 (5 bases). The V and J ends lost 2 bases and 3 bases respectively, with 7 bases between them. The CDR3 is made up of 14 amino acids. Germline CDR1 and CDR2: ENHRY and SYGVKD. CDR3 sequence: CAISERGDTGELFF. The CDR3 nucleotides are TGTGCCATCAGTGAGAGGGGTGACACCGGGGAGCTGTTTTTT.

The chain has TRBV5-1 and TRBJ2-1, with TRBD2 matching 12 bases. Germline lookup yields CDR1 SGHRS and CDR2 YFSETQ. This CDR3 comprises 16 residues. V dropped 2 bases and J dropped 9; count of bases not matched to a gene: 9. CDR3 DNA sequence: TGCGCCAGCAGCTTCGGGCTAGCGGGAGGGGTTGGTGAGCAGTTCTTC. Protein sequence: CASSFGLAGGVGEQFF. The full variable domain, in which reference TRBV5-1 and TRBJ2-1 provide the parts outside the CDR3, is KAGVTQTPRYLIKTRGQQVTLSCSPISGHRSVSWYQQTPGQGLQFLFEYFSETQRNKGNFPGRFSGRQFSNSRSEMNVSTLELGDSALYLCASSFGLAGGVGEQFFGPGTRLTVL.

V gene TRBV7-8 combines with J gene TRBJ2-1; D may be TRBD1 (6 bases). The ends were cut back, 8 bases at V and 8 bases at J, with 19 bases in the middle. The CDR3 runs 14 residues. Germline V gives CDR1 SGHVS, CDR2 FQNEAQ. The CDR3 DNA is TGTGCCAGCGTTCCGCAGGGGATGCTACATGAGCAGTTCTTC. This translates into CASVPQGMLHEQFF.

The rearrangement links TRBV4-3 to TRBJ1-4; 9 bases are shared with TRBD1. Germline loops: CDR1 LGHNA, CDR2 YSLEER. CDR3 length: 15 residues. The V segment lost 1 base and the J segment 8 bases; nucleotides outside the gene matches: 5. The CDR3 nucleotides are TGCGCCAGCAGCCAAGGGACAGGGGTAGCGGAAAAACTGTTTTTT. Its translation is CASSQGTGVAEKLFF.

Here the CDR3 DNA reads TGTGCCAGCAGCTTTAGCGGGAGGGCCCCCACCGGGGAGCTGTTTTTT. It codes for CASSFSGRAPTGELFF. The chain is built from TRBV7-2 and TRBJ2-2; TRBD2 agrees at 11 bases. Unmatched junction bases numbered 4, after V lost 3 bases and J lost 4 bases. Per germline, CDR1 SGHTA and CDR2 FQGNSA. CDR3 length: 16 amino acids.

In this sample, this clone turned up a few times. The chain uses TRBV4-1 and TRBJ2-2; 9 positions agree with TRBD2. Germline V gives CDR1 MGHRA, CDR2 YSYEKL. Trimming took 0 bases from V and 4 from J; bases not matched to a gene: 12. The CDR3 consists of 19 residues. DNA for the CDR3: TGCGCCAGCAGCCAAGATGTAGAGCGGCTAGCGGGAACCACCGGGGAGCTGTTTTTT. This gives the protein CASSQDVERLAGTTGELFF.

This chain links TRBV21-1 with TRBJ2-5; TRBD2 is taken as the D call from the table, unchecked against the DNA. TRBV21-1 is given as a pseudogene. The CDR3 spans 18 residues. The CDR3 sequence: CASSKALGPSGGQETQYF. Here the CDR3 DNA reads TGTGCCAGCAGCAAAGCGCTCGGGCCTAGCGGGGGCCAAGAGACCCAGTACTTC.

In its sample, this clone was seen a few times. The V call is TRBV6-5, the J call TRBJ2-4; possibly TRBD2 for D (6 bases). V was cut by 6 bases and J by 6 bases, with 12 bases left in between. The CDR3 is 13 amino acids. Germline lookup yields CDR1 MNHEY and CDR2 SVGAGI. The CDR3 region is CASSTQGGNIQYF. For the CDR3, the DNA is TGTGCCAGCAGCACTCAGGGAGGAAACATTCAGTACTTC.

The chain combines TRBV2 with TRBJ1-5, with TRBD1 as a possible D gene (6 bases). CDR1 SNHLY and CDR2 FYNNEI come from the germline V gene. The V gene lost 4 bases and the J gene lost 8 bases, with 12 bases spanning the gap. The CDR3 runs to 13 residues. The CDR3 reads CASSVRGVEPQHF. The CDR3 region has the DNA TGTGCCAGCAGTGTCAGGGGCGTTGAGCCCCAGCATTTT.

CDR3 protein: CASSAGAGNYGYTF. Here the CDR3 DNA reads TGTGCCAGCAGCGCCGGGGCGGGAAACTATGGCTACACCTTC. V is TRBV6-6 and J is TRBJ1-2; a weak D match, TRBD1 (5 bases). V was clipped by 6 bases and J by 2 bases, with 13 bases between them. The CDR3 has 14 amino acids. Germline V CDR1 and CDR2: MNHNY, SVGAGI (reference sequence).

The chain recombines TRBV5-4 with TRBJ2-1; TRBD1 matches 7 bases. The junction had 5 bases not matched to a gene; V was cut back by 4 bases and J by 1 base. The CDR3 consists of 15 residues. Germline CDR1 SGHNT, CDR2 YYREEE (reference sequence). CDR3 nucleotide sequence: TGTGCCAGCAGCCAAACAGGGGATTCCTACAATGAGCAGTTCTTC. It codes for CASSQTGDSYNEQFF. The whole variable domain, remainder taken from reference TRBV5-4 and TRBJ2-1, is ETGVTQSPTHLIKTRGQQVTLRCSSQSGHNTVSWYQQALGQGPQFIFQYYREEENGRGNFPPRFSGLQFPNYSSELNVNALELDDSALYLCASSQTGDSYNEQFFGPGTRLTVL.

The chain employs TRBV5-4 and TRBJ1-2, with D possibly matching TRBD1 (5 bases). Trimming took 1 base from V and 2 from J, leaving 9 bases between them. The CDR3 is 14 amino acids. Germline lookup yields CDR1 SGHNT and CDR2 YYREEE (reference sequence). The CDR3 loop is CASSLTGNNYGYTF. DNA for the CDR3: TGTGCCAGCAGCTTGACAGGCAACAACTATGGCTACACCTTC.

The chain has TRBV7-6 and TRBJ2-1, with 14 bases matching TRBD2. The CDR3 is made up of 17 amino acids. Trimming at V came to 0 bases and at J to 4 bases, leaving 2 bases not matched to a gene. Germline V lookup: CDR1 SGHVS, CDR2 FNYEAQ. This CDR3 reads CASSLAGLAGAYNEQFF. Here the CDR3 DNA reads TGTGCCAGCAGCTTAGCGGGACTAGCGGGAGCGTACAATGAGCAGTTCTTC. Based on the CDR3 plus reference TRBV7-6 and TRBJ2-1, the full variable domain is GAGVSQSPRYKVTKRGQDVALRCDPISGHVSLYWYRQALGQGPEFLTYFNYEAQQDKSGLPNDRFSAERPEGSISTLTIQRTEQRDSAMYRCASSLAGLAGAYNEQFFGPGTRLTVL.

The DNA for the CDR3 is TGTGCCAGCTCACCGGGACTACCTCAGTTCTTC. Translating gives CASSPGLPQFF. The rearrangement links TRBV18 to TRBJ2-1; 7 bases are shared with TRBD2. This CDR3 contains 11 residues. The trim removed 3 bases at V and 13 bases at J, leaving 3 bases unmatched. Germline V gene lookup returns CDR1 KGHSH and CDR2 LQKENI.